These T cell receptor beta chains were read from a single sample in a study of T cell responses to AZD1222 COVID-19 vaccine. TCRdb keeps only in-frame clones here, not all; method: immunoSEQ multiplex PCR. The table lists 90,000 to 140,000 clones, approximately 92% of them singletons. Material: peripheral blood, obtained 28 days after the second AZD1222 dose. These TCRs come from an adult who received the AZD1222 COVID-19 vaccine. Each CDR3 is given with its conserved first and last residue. A D gene is named only where the DNA matches it firmly. Only some rows state a clone size, as once, few, many or a class for expanded clones.

once	-	TRBV28	TRBJ1-1	CASSIPQTGNTEAFF	TGTGCCAGCAGTATACCTCAGACGGGGAACACTGAAGCTTTCTTT
-	TRBD2	TRBV7-3	TRBJ2-1	CASSSGTSGYNEQFF	TGTGCCAGCAGCTCAGGGACTAGCGGTTACAATGAGCAGTTCTTC
-	-	TRBV19	TRBJ2-5	CASSIARQSQETQYF	TGTGCCAGTAGTATAGCTCGACAGAGCCAAGAGACCCAGTACTTC
-	-	TRBV12-1	TRBJ2-4	CASSFRCLAKNIQYF	TGTGCCAGCAGCTTCAGGTGCCTAGCCAAAAACATTCAGTACTTC
-	-	TRBV7-2	TRBJ1-2	CASSLDRDAGYTF	TGTGCCAGCAGCTTAGACAGAGACGCTGGCTACACCTTC
-	-	TRBV5-4	TRBJ2-7	CASSLGTANQQEQYF	TGTGCCAGCAGCCTTGGGACTGCTAACCAGCAAGAGCAGTACTTC
-	TRBD2	TRBV7-2	TRBJ2-3	CASSQSGTRSDTQYF	TGTGCCAGCAGCCAATCCGGGACTAGGTCAGATACGCAGTATTTT
few	-	TRBV11-2	TRBJ2-7	CASSSLRDEQYF	TGTGCCAGCAGCTCCCTTCGGGACGAGCAGTACTTC
-	-	TRBV6-5	TRBJ1-2	CASTSAGVDYGYTF	TGTGCCAGCACCAGCGCGGGGGTCGACTATGGCTACACCTTC
-	-	TRBV13	TRBJ2-2	CASSPPYGGGELFF	TGTGCCAGCAGCCCCCCCTATGGTGGCGGGGAGCTGTTTTTT
-	-	TRBV5-4	TRBJ2-4	CASSARDGNIQYF	TGTGCCAGCAGCGCACGGGACGGGAACATTCAGTACTTC
-	TRBD2	TRBV6-6	TRBJ2-5	CASSYAGGKETQYF	TGTGCCAGCAGTTACGCGGGAGGAAAAGAGACCCAGTACTTC
-	-	TRBV5-1	TRBJ1-1	CASSLGLGSNTEAFF	TGCGCCAGCAGCTTGGGTCTGGGTTCGAACACTGAAGCTTTCTTT
-	TRBD1	TRBV11-2	TRBJ1-1	CASSTRYVPGQFRNTEAFF	TGTGCCAGCAGCACCCGATATGTCCCGGGACAGTTTAGGAACACTGAAGCTTTCTTT
-	-	TRBV28	TRBJ2-7	CASSLLGSRSYEQYF	TGTGCCAGCAGTTTATTAGGGTCCCGAAGCTACGAGCAGTACTTC
-	-	TRBV6-5	TRBJ2-5	CASRSREQETQYF	TGTGCCAGCAGGTCCCGGGAACAAGAGACCCAGTACTTC
-	TRBD1	TRBV27	TRBJ2-2	CASSLRLGTGNTGELFF	TGTGCCAGCAGTTTAAGGCTCGGGACAGGGAACACCGGGGAGCTGTTTTTT
-	TRBD2	TRBV5-5	TRBJ2-1	CASSLDSGRNEQFF	TGTGCCAGCAGCTTGGATAGCGGGAGGAATGAGCAGTTCTTC
once	TRBD1	TRBV28	TRBJ1-2	CAITHLRQGASIKYGYTF	TGTGCCATCACCCACCTCCGCCAGGGGGCGTCCATTAAGTATGGCTACACCTTC
-	-	TRBV4-2	TRBJ1-2	CASSQEGGLGYTF	TGTGCCAGCAGCCAAGAAGGGGGGCTCGGCTACACCTTC
-	-	TRBV24-1	TRBJ2-3	CATPGEVSTDTQYF	TGTGCCACCCCTGGAGAGGTAAGCACAGATACGCAGTATTTT
-	-	TRBV27	TRBJ2-7	CASSWVGSSYEQYF	TGTGCCAGCAGTTGGGTCGGGAGTAGCTACGAGCAGTACTTC
-	TRBD1	TRBV6-1	TRBJ1-6	CASSETVGQGFNSPLHF	TGTGCCAGCAGTGAAACGGTGGGACAGGGATTTAATTCACCCCTCCACTTT
-	TRBD1	TRBV5-6	TRBJ1-6	CASSFGQGSPLHF	TGTGCCAGCAGCTTCGGACAGGGTTCACCCCTCCACTTT
-	-	TRBV23-1	TRBJ2-5	CASSQWYPHRREETQYF	TGCGCCAGCAGTCAATGGTATCCTCACCGCCGGGAAGAGACCCAGTACTTC
once	TRBD2	TRBV18	TRBJ2-1	CASSPLAGSSYNEQFF	TGTGCCAGCTCACCGTTAGCGGGAAGCTCCTACAATGAGCAGTTCTTC
-	TRBD1	TRBV2	TRBJ2-7	CASSGQGALGEQYF	TGTGCCAGCAGCGGACAGGGGGCGCTGGGGGAGCAGTACTTC
-	-	TRBV10-3	TRBJ2-1	CAISETDLLVNEQFF	TGTGCCATCAGTGAGACGGATCTGCTGGTCAATGAGCAGTTCTTC
-	-	TRBV6-5	TRBJ1-1	CASSYEGYTEAFF	TGTGCCAGCAGTTACGAGGGATACACTGAAGCTTTCTTT
-	-	TRBV7-2	TRBJ2-3	CASSLGLPATDTQYF	TGTGCCAGCAGCTTGGGGCTACCCGCCACAGATACGCAGTATTTT
-	TRBD1	TRBV5-1	TRBJ1-1	CASRGATGVTEAFF	TGCGCCAGCAGAGGCGCGACAGGGGTCACTGAAGCTTTCTTT
once	-	TRBV12-3/TRBV12-4	TRBJ2-3	CASSRVLGTQYF	TGTGCCAGCAGCCGCGTCCTCGGTACGCAGTATTTT
-	-	TRBV2	TRBJ1-5	CASWGGVGGHQPQHF	TGTGCCAGCTGGGGGGGTGTGGGAGGGCATCAGCCCCAGCATTTT
-	TRBD2	TRBV9	TRBJ2-5	CASSRGLAEETQYF	TGTGCCAGCAGCCGGGGACTAGCCGAAGAGACCCAGTACTTC
-	TRBD1	TRBV19	TRBJ1-1	CASRAGQGASNTEAFF	TGTGCCAGTAGGGCAGGACAGGGGGCCTCGAACACTGAAGCTTTCTTT
-	TRBD2	TRBV4-1	TRBJ2-1	CASSQEAPGLAGGPGYEQFF	TGCGCCAGCAGCCAAGAGGCCCCGGGACTAGCGGGAGGGCCAGGCTATGAGCAGTTCTTC
-	TRBD1	TRBV5-1	TRBJ1-2	CASSSTRDRVGNGYTF	TGCGCCAGCAGCTCAACTAGAGACAGGGTTGGGAATGGCTACACCTTC
-	-	TRBV9	TRBJ2-1	CASSPRQASYNEQFF	TGTGCCAGCAGCCCCCGACAGGCCTCCTACAATGAGCAGTTCTTC
-	-	TRBV27	TRBJ2-2	CASSFPDRLWSATGELFF	TGTGCCAGCAGTTTCCCTGACAGGTTGTGGTCGGCCACCGGGGAGCTGTTTTTT
-	-	TRBV7-8	TRBJ1-2	CASSPPHGFGRQGNYGYTF	TGTGCCAGCAGCCCCCCCCACGGTTTTGGGCGGCAGGGGAACTATGGCTACACCTTC
-	-	TRBV7-6	TRBJ1-5	CASSLARGNQPQHF	TGTGCCAGCAGCTTAGCGCGCGGGAATCAGCCCCAGCATTTT
-	-	TRBV19	TRBJ1-6	CASSIAQVPNSPLHF	TGTGCCAGTAGTATAGCCCAGGTGCCGAATTCACCCCTCCACTTT
-	TRBD2	TRBV14	TRBJ2-1	CASSQGEGTSVSYNEQFF	TGTGCCAGCAGCCAAGGTGAAGGGACTAGCGTCTCCTACAATGAGCAGTTCTTC
-	-	TRBV19	TRBJ2-3	CASKWTGGEDTQYF	TGTGCCAGTAAGTGGACCGGTGGAGAGGATACGCAGTATTTT
-	TRBD2	TRBV24-1	TRBJ2-1	CATSDFRIAGENNEQFF	TGTGCCACCAGTGATTTTCGGATAGCGGGAGAAAACAATGAGCAGTTCTTC
few	-	TRBV21-1	TRBJ1-6	CASSSGEGSPLHF	TGTGCCAGCAGCTCAGGGGAGGGTTCACCCCTCCACTTT
-	-	TRBV7-2	TRBJ1-2	CASSPSLALKGGYTF	TGTGCCAGCAGCCCCTCCCTGGCCCTCAAGGGTGGCTACACCTTC
-	-	TRBV24-1	TRBJ1-2	CATSDLRGVGYGYTF	TGTGCCACCAGTGATTTACGGGGGGTCGGCTATGGCTACACCTTC
-	-	TRBV5-1	TRBJ2-7	CASSLQASSYEQYF	TGCGCCAGCAGCTTACAGGCCAGCTCCTACGAGCAGTACTTC
-	TRBD1	TRBV5-1	TRBJ1-1	CASSLWGQQNTEAFF	TGCGCCAGCAGCTTGTGGGGACAGCAAAACACTGAAGCTTTCTTT
-	-	TRBV28	TRBJ2-3	CASSFPGSDTQYF	TGTGCCAGCAGTTTCCCAGGGTCAGATACGCAGTATTTT
-	TRBD1	TRBV7-8	TRBJ1-2	CASSRGQGAYGYTF	TGTGCCAGCAGCAGGGGACAGGGGGCTTATGGCTACACCTTC
-	TRBD2	TRBV28	TRBJ2-1	CASSLVSAGAYNEQFF	TGTGCCAGCAGTTTAGTGAGCGCGGGAGCCTACAATGAGCAGTTCTTC
-	-	TRBV3-1/TRBV3-2	TRBJ2-7	CASSQIYEQYF	TGTGCCAGCAGCCAAATATACGAGCAGTACTTC